This TCR beta chain appears in the sequencing data of a study of a mutant IDH1 vaccine in newly diagnosed glioma. CDR1 SGDLS and CDR2 YYNGEE come from the germline V gene. The CDR3 spans 16 residues. Trimming cost V 0 bases and J 5 bases, with 14 bases left between them. Libraries were prepared by immunoSEQ multiplex PCR; TCRdb keeps only in-frame clonotypes and omits some of them. This sample has over 55,000 clones, with around four fifths found just once. The time point: baseline, week 1 (first vaccination visit). The treatment is: pre-vaccination baseline after standard-of-care therapy. Only a few counts were recorded for this clone.

The origin of this receptor is a young woman with glioma. Some clones in this sample may be carry-over from other donors' samples. V is TRBV9 and J is TRBJ2-2, with D perhaps TRBD2 (6 bases). Sequences were derived from peripheral blood mononuclear cells (PBMCs), sampled from a glioma patient treated with radiotherapy, temozolomide or both. DNA for the CDR3: TGTGCCAGCAGCGTAGTCCCTAGCGCCCTAACCGGGGAGCTGTTTTTT. This codes for CASSVVPSALTGELFF.